Listed below are T cell receptor beta chains from one sample, sequenced in a study of spatial heterogeneity in lung cancer. TCRdb independently ran MiXCR on the 5' RACE reads; one entry per CDR3 protein. This sample has 3,000 to 3,500 distinct CDR3 sequences, with roughly 6% found just once. The sample in question was lung tumor tissue, obtained at surgery. Receptor source: a male donor with early-stage non-small cell lung cancer. CDR3s include the opening cysteine and the closing phenylalanine or tryptophan. The D gene is left open where the match is weak. Rows give clone size only sometimes, using once, few, many, or a class for an expanded clone.

d_gene	abundance	j_gene	v_gene	CDR3nt	CDR3aa
-	many	TRBJ2-3	TRBV20-1	TGCAGTGGGGGTAGAGCAGATACGCAGTATTTT	CSGGRADTQYF
-	medium-sized	TRBJ2-5	TRBV19	TGTGCCAGTAGTGTACTGGTTAAAGAGACCCAGTACTTC	CASSVLVKETQYF
TRBD2	medium-sized	TRBJ2-2	TRBV29-1	TGCAGCGTTGAATGGGGACTAGAGAAGACCGGGGAGCTGTTTTTT	CSVEWGLEKTGELFF
TRBD1	medium-sized	TRBJ1-1	TRBV12-3/TRBV12-4	TGTGCCAGCACTGTGGCAGGGGGCATGAACACTGAAGCTTTCTTT	CASTVAGGMNTEAFF
-	many	TRBJ2-5	TRBV7-2	TGTGCCAGCAGCTTGAGCTGGTGGGAGACCCAGTACTTC	CASSLSWWETQYF
-	large	TRBJ1-1	TRBV28	TGTGCCAGCAGTTTATTCCCCGGGAGGACTGAAGCTTTCTTT	CASSLFPGRTEAFF
-	medium-sized	TRBJ1-5	TRBV5-6	TGTGCCAGCAGCTTGGGGGGGCCGGGACAGCCCCAGCATTTT	CASSLGGPGQPQHF
-	medium-sized	TRBJ1-1	TRBV12-3/TRBV12-4	TGTGCCAGCATCCCAGGAGGGACGCACCAGGCTTTCTTT	CASIPGGTHQAFF
TRBD1	medium-sized	TRBJ2-7	TRBV12-3/TRBV12-4	TGTGCCAGCAGGCGCGGACAGGGAACCTACTACGAGCAGTACTTC	CASRRGQGTYYEQYF
TRBD1	few	TRBJ1-6	TRBV5-1	TGCGCCAGCAGCTCCAGCCCCGGGACAGATTCACCCCTCCACTTT	CASSSSPGTDSPLHF
-	medium-sized	TRBJ2-7	TRBV27	TGTGCCAGCAGTTTCGAGAGAGCCTCCTACGAGCAGTACTTC	CASSFERASYEQYF
TRBD2	medium-sized	TRBJ2-5	TRBV7-2	TGTGCCAGCAGCTTAAGGGCTAGCGGGAGAGGGCAAGAGACCCAGTACTTC	CASSLRASGRGQETQYF
TRBD1	-	TRBJ2-4	TRBV7-9	TGTGCCAGCAGCTCCACAGGGGCTGCAGACATTCAGTACTTC	CASSSTGAADIQYF
TRBD1	medium-sized	TRBJ2-3	TRBV20-1	TGCAGTGCTAGGTGGGACAGGGGGCGTAGGGATACGCAGTATTTT	CSARWDRGRRDTQYF
-	medium-sized	TRBJ1-2	TRBV27	TGTGCCAGCAGTTTATCAAGGCAGTTAAACTATGGCTACACCTTC	CASSLSRQLNYGYTF
-	many	TRBJ2-5	TRBV2	TGTGCCAGCAGTGAAGCGCGTAAGACCCAGTACTTC	CASSEARKTQYF
-	medium-sized	TRBJ1-3	TRBV28	TGTGCCACCTCGGGGGCGGCCGGTTCTGGAAACACCATATATTTT	CATSGAAGSGNTIYF
TRBD2	medium-sized	TRBJ2-1	TRBV20-1	TGCAGTGGGACTAGCGGGGACAATGAGCAGTTCTTC	CSGTSGDNEQFF
TRBD1	medium-sized	TRBJ2-6	TRBV13	TGTGCCAGCAGCCTCAGGACAGGGAAAGCCAACGTCCTGACTTTC	CASSLRTGKANVLTF
TRBD2	medium-sized	TRBJ2-3	TRBV29-1	TGCAGCGTTGAAGCGGGGGGTCACACAGATACGCAGTATTTT	CSVEAGGHTDTQYF
TRBD1	medium-sized	TRBJ2-3	TRBV28	TGTGCCAGCAGTCTTTTCCCCGCGCCAATGGACAGGGTTGAAGATACGCAGTATTTT	CASSLFPAPMDRVEDTQYF
-	few	TRBJ1-1	TRBV28	TGTGCCAGCAGTTTGGGACAAAACATGAACACTGAAGCTTTCTTT	CASSLGQNMNTEAFF
TRBD1	medium-sized	TRBJ2-2	TRBV7-9	TGTGCCAGCAGCGGACAGGGGACCAACACCGGGGAGCTGTTTTTT	CASSGQGTNTGELFF
-	medium-sized	TRBJ1-5	TRBV25-1	TGTGCCAGCAGTACCGGGGGCAGCCAGCCCCAGCATTTT	CASSTGGSQPQHF
TRBD1	many	TRBJ2-1	TRBV2	TGTGCCCTCACTACAGGGACAGGGACGTACAATGAGCAGTTCTTC	CALTTGTGTYNEQFF
-	medium-sized	TRBJ1-6	TRBV11-2	TGTGCCAGCAGCCACGCCCCTCGGGCCCCCCTCCACTTT	CASSHAPRAPLHF
TRBD1	medium-sized	TRBJ2-6	TRBV18	TGTGCCAGCTCACCACTCTCACAGGGGAGCTCTGGGGCCAACGTCCTGACTTTC	CASSPLSQGSSGANVLTF
-	medium-sized	TRBJ2-3	TRBV7-3	TGTGCCAGCAGCTTAACTTCTAACCGCGGGACAACAGATACGCAGTATTTT	CASSLTSNRGTTDTQYF
TRBD1	medium-sized	TRBJ1-1	TRBV5-1	TGCGCCAGCAGCTTGGAAGGGGGCTACACTGAAGCTTTCTTT	CASSLEGGYTEAFF
-	medium-sized	TRBJ2-3	TRBV20-1	TGCAGTGCCAGACCTGTGTTAGGTCCTAGCACAGATACGCAGTATTTT	CSARPVLGPSTDTQYF
TRBD1	medium-sized	TRBJ2-5	TRBV10-1	TGCGCCAGCATGGACAGGGAAGGGACCCAGTACTTC	CASMDREGTQYF
-	medium-sized	TRBJ2-7	TRBV14	TGTGCCAGCAGCCAAATAACTCCTGGTTACGAGCAGTACTTC	CASSQITPGYEQYF
-	medium-sized	TRBJ2-3	TRBV30	TGTGCCTGGAGTCGAGACGTTGCCGATACGCAGTATTTT	CAWSRDVADTQYF
-	many	TRBJ1-1	TRBV3-1	TGTGCCAGCAGCCAAGATTCAGGGGTAATATCTGAAGCTTTCTTT	CASSQDSGVISEAFF
-	many	TRBJ1-2	TRBV7-2	TGTGCCAGCAGCTTAGTGCCGCCCAACTATGGCTACACCTTC	CASSLVPPNYGYTF
-	medium-sized	TRBJ2-3	TRBV9	TGTGCCAGCAGCGTACGGCTGAGCACAGATACGCAGTATTTT	CASSVRLSTDTQYF
-	-	TRBJ2-3	TRBV6-2/TRBV6-3	TGTGCCAGCAGCTCCTTGAGCGGTACGCAGTATTTT	CASSSLSGTQYF
-	medium-sized	TRBJ2-2	TRBV6-1	TGTGCCAGCAGGTCCGGGACAACCAACACCGGGGAGCTGTTTTTT	CASRSGTTNTGELFF
TRBD2	medium-sized	TRBJ2-5	TRBV5-1	TGCGCCAGCAGCGGGGGACTACAAGAGACCCAGTACTTC	CASSGGLQETQYF
-	-	TRBJ2-3	TRBV11-2	TGTGCCAGCAGCTTACTAATTTTAGCGGACACAGATACGCAGTATTTT	CASSLLILADTDTQYF
-	many	TRBJ1-5	TRBV28	TGTGCCAGCAGTTTTAAGCAGTTTAACCAGCCCCAGCATTTT	CASSFKQFNQPQHF
TRBD1	many	TRBJ1-5	TRBV3-1	TGTGCCAGCAGCCAACAGGGGGGCAATCAGCCCCAGCATTTT	CASSQQGGNQPQHF
-	many	TRBJ2-2	TRBV29-1	TGCAGCGTCGGTCATGGAGGGAACACCGGGGAGCTGTTTTTT	CSVGHGGNTGELFF
TRBD2	large	TRBJ2-1	TRBV29-1	TGCAGCGATAATGGACTAGCGGGAGCTAATGAGCAGTTCTTC	CSDNGLAGANEQFF
-	medium-sized	TRBJ1-1	TRBV11-3	TGTGCCAGCAGCTTACCGGGCAGCACTAAAGCTTTCTTT	CASSLPGSTKAFF
-	-	TRBJ1-3	TRBV7-9	TGTGCCAGCAGCCCCCCAGCGGCAGGCATCAGTGGAAACACCATATATTTT	CASSPPAAGISGNTIYF
TRBD1	medium-sized	TRBJ1-2	TRBV7-9	TGTGCCAGCAGTTTAGGACAGGCCTTCTATGGCTACACCTTC	CASSLGQAFYGYTF
TRBD2	many	TRBJ2-1	TRBV5-1	TGCGCCAGCAGCTTGACTAGCGGGACCTACAATGAGCAGTTCTTC	CASSLTSGTYNEQFF
-	medium-sized	TRBJ1-1	TRBV28	TGTGCCAGCAGTTTGGGGGGGGCGCTCACTGAAGCTTTCTTT	CASSLGGALTEAFF
-	medium-sized	TRBJ1-1	TRBV18	TGTGCCAGCTCACCAGGCAATAGGGCTGAAGCTTTCTTT	CASSPGNRAEAFF
-	many	TRBJ2-7	TRBV20-1	TGCAGTGCTAGAGATCACAGGTCGGGCTACGAGCAGTACTTC	CSARDHRSGYEQYF
TRBD2	-	TRBJ2-7	TRBV5-1	TGCGCCAGCAGCTGGGGACGCGGGACTAGCGTCTTAGAAGACTACGAGCAGTACTTC	CASSWGRGTSVLEDYEQYF
TRBD1	medium-sized	TRBJ2-5	TRBV20-1	TGCAGTGCTAGGGGACAGAGGGAGACCCAGTACTTC	CSARGQRETQYF
-	many	TRBJ2-1	TRBV7-2	TGTGCCAGCAGCTTCGACTTAAGGGGCGGGGAGCAGTTCTTC	CASSFDLRGGEQFF
-	medium-sized	TRBJ1-4	TRBV30	TGTGCCTGGAGTCAGAGGACTAATGAAAAACTGTTTTTT	CAWSQRTNEKLFF